This paragraph covers one T cell receptor beta chain sequence. Methods used by the authors: Amplification of reference gene primers provided the estimated nucleated cell counts. Generated by immunoSEQ multiplex PCR, the TCRdb table keeps only in-frame clones and is missing some. V and J calls and clone size are those listed in that table; D and trimming were worked out from the DNA. The data contain 72,000 or so clones, around 85% of them singletons. This sample was included in a study of blood T cell repertoires in COVID-19. Study summary: Acute and convalescent COVID-19 specimens originated in the United States, Italy and Spain. T cells, B-cell-depleted T cells, or PBMCs provided the cDNA or gDNA that served as material.

The CDR3 is made up of 14 amino acids. The germline V gene encodes CDR1 GTSNPN and CDR2 SVGIG (reference sequence). V lost 2 bases, J lost 4 bases, and 2 bases stayed unmatched. This TCR derives from a woman of 80 years or more with active or convalescent COVID-19. The V and J genes are TRBV30 and TRBJ2-3; 11 nucleotides match TRBD2. The sample taken for sequencing was peripheral blood. The CDR3 loop reads CAWSLAGGADTQYF. As DNA, the CDR3 is TGTGCCTGGAGTTTAGCGGGGGGGGCAGATACGCAGTATTTT. The full variable domain, with the rest looked up from reference TRBV30 and TRBJ2-3, is SQTIHQWPATLVQPVGSPLSLECTVEGTSNPNLYWYRQAAGRGLQLLFYSVGIGQISSEVPQNLSASRPQDRQFILSSKKLLLSDSGFYLCAWSLAGGADTQYFGPGTRLTVL.